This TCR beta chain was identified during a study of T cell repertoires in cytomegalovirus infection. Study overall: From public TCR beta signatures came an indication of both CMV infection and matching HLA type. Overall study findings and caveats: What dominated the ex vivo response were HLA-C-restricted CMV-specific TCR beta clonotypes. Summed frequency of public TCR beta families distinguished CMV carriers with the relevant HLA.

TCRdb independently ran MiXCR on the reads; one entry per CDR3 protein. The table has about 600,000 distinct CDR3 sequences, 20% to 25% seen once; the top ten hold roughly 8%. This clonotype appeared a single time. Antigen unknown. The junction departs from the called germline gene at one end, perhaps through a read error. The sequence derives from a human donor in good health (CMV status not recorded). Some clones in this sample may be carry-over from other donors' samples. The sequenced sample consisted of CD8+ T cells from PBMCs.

CDR3 nucleotides: TGTGTCAGCAGCGGGGGACGGGGCTACGAGCAGTACTTC. It specifies CVSSGGRGYEQYF. This sequence joins TRBV11-2 and TRBJ2-7; 8 nucleotides agree with TRBD2. Germline assignment: CDR1 SGHAT and CDR2 FQNNGV. The CDR3 length is 13 residues.